These 12 T cell receptor beta chains were all obtained from the same sample, sequenced in a study of OX40 agonist ivuxolimab in advanced cancers. Sequenced by immunoSEQ multiplex PCR; TCRdb stores in-frame clones only, minus some. The repertoire holds under 50,000 clones, with roughly 85% as singletons. The sample was CD4+ or CD8+ T cells sorted from blood, taken in a trial of the OX40 agonist ivuxolimab. These receptors originate from an adult with an advanced solid tumor such as melanoma, head and neck, liver or kidney cancer.

This chain joins TRBV6-4 and TRBJ1-1; D not resolved. V dropped 2 bases and J dropped 6 bases, with 10 bases sitting between them. Per the germline V gene, CDR1 is MRHNA and CDR2 is SNTAGT. The CDR3 is made up of 13 amino acids. CDR3 region: CASSDAGGAEAFF. Written as DNA, the CDR3 is TGTGCCAGCAGTGACGCGGGTGGCGCTGAAGCTTTCTTT.

This chain links TRBV5-1 with TRBJ2-1; no clear D. The CDR3 sequence is 15 residues long. V was shortened by 4 bases and J by 4 bases, with 15 bases between the two germline ends. Germline values: CDR1 SGHRS, CDR2 YFSETQ. CDR3 DNA: TGCGCCAGCAGCCCTGCCACGCAATCATACAATGAGCAGTTCTTC. This encodes CASSPATQSYNEQFF.

The chain joins TRBV6-1 to TRBJ2-5; the D is unclear. The germline CDR1 and CDR2 sequences are MNHNS and SASEGT. Trimming cost V 1 base and J 1 base, with 7 bases left between them. The CDR3 loop spans 14 amino acids. In DNA form, the CDR3 reads TGTGCCAGCAGTGAAGTAGGACGCCAAGAGACCCAGTACTTC. As protein: CASSEVGRQETQYF.

This rearrangement joins TRBV30 to TRBJ1-1; D may be TRBD1 (5 bases). CDR1 and CDR2 (germline): GTSNPN, SVGIG (reference sequence). The V gene lost 0 bases and the J gene lost 6 bases, with 11 bases spanning the gap. The length of the CDR3 is 13 residues. In DNA, the CDR3 is TGTGCCTGGAGTGTGCAGGGCGGCGCTGAAGCTTTCTTT. Its protein product is CAWSVQGGAEAFF.

This chain connects TRBV29-1 to TRBJ2-3, with 8 bases fitting TRBD2. The CDR3 covers 16 residues. V dropped 0 bases and J dropped 0; count of bases not matched to a gene: 5. The germline CDR1 and CDR2 sequences are SQVTM and ANQGSEA. The CDR3, as DNA: TGCAGCGTTGAAGATCAAGAGCGGGAGAGCACAGATACGCAGTATTTT. It codes for CSVEDQERESTDTQYF.

CDR3 sequence: CASSQTTGLYGYTF. The CDR3 DNA reads as TGCGCCAGCAGCCAGACGACAGGTCTTTATGGCTACACCTTC. This rearrangement joins TRBV4-1 to TRBJ1-2, with a weak D call TRBD1 (6 bases). V dropped 3 bases and J dropped 5 bases, with 13 bases sitting between them. CDR1 is MGHRA, CDR2 YSYEKL, per germline. The CDR3 is 14 amino acids.

The V gene is TRBV2, the J gene TRBJ2-7; D may be TRBD2 (6 bases). Trimming removed 5 bases from V and 0 bases from J, with 17 bases in between. Germline CDR1 and CDR2: SNHLY and FYNNEI. CDR3 length: 16 amino acids. The CDR3 sequence is CASSFSGAADSYEQYF. The DNA of the CDR3 is TGTGCCAGCAGTTTTTCGGGAGCGGCAGACTCCTACGAGCAGTACTTC. Full variable domain (remainder filled in from reference TRBV2 and TRBJ2-7): EPEVTQTPSHQVTQMGQEVILRCVPISNHLYFYWYRQILGQKVEFLVSFYNNEISEKSEIFDDQFSVERPDGSNFTLKIRSTKLEDSAMYFCASSFSGAADSYEQYFGPGTRLTVT.

This chain uses TRBV28 with TRBJ1-5, with 9 bases that match TRBD1. There are 17 residues in the CDR3. Germline CDR1 MDHEN, CDR2 SYDVKM. The J segment lost 3 bases and the V segment lost 4 bases, leaving 10 bases of the junction unmatched. The CDR3 loop is CASSSLTGQGFNQPQHF. As DNA, the CDR3 is TGTGCCAGCAGTTCGTTAACGGGACAGGGCTTCAATCAGCCCCAGCATTTT. The complete variable domain, with remaining parts taken from reference TRBV28 and TRBJ1-5, reads DVKVTQSSRYLVKRTGEKVFLECVQDMDHENMFWYRQDPGLGLRLIYFSYDVKMKEKGDIPEGYSVSREKKERFSLILESASTNQTSMYLCASSSLTGQGFNQPQHFGDGTRLSIL.

A single count supports this clone. The rearrangement links TRBV5-1 to TRBJ2-3; 7 nucleotides line up with TRBD1. In germline, CDR1 is SGHRS, CDR2 YFSETQ. The CDR3 is made up of 13 amino acids. Unmatched junction bases numbered 6, after V lost 6 bases and J lost 5 bases. CDR3 nucleotide sequence: TGCGCCAGCAATACGGCAGGGGGAGATACGCAGTATTTT. Protein sequence: CASNTAGGDTQYF.

This clone was counted only a few times. The chain links TRBV7-2 to TRBJ2-1; 10 nucleotides agree with TRBD1. Germline CDR1 and CDR2: SGHTA and FQGNSA. The V gene end was trimmed by 5 bases and the J gene end by 6 bases; junction bases not matched to a gene: 7. This CDR3 region has 15 residues. The CDR3 loop reads CASSEAGTGVNEQFF. In DNA, the CDR3 is TGTGCCAGCAGCGAAGCCGGGACAGGGGTCAATGAGCAGTTCTTC.

The genes are TRBV11-2 and TRBJ2-7, with D perhaps being TRBD1 or TRBD2 (5 bases each). Trimming removed 5 bases from V and 6 bases from J, with 20 bases in between. This CDR3 contains 15 residues. From germline, CDR1 is SGHAT and CDR2 FQNNGV. The CDR3 DNA is TGTGCCAGCAGCGTGGGGCAGGACCTTGGGGGCGAGCAGTACTTC. Amino acids: CASSVGQDLGGEQYF.

The chain links TRBV6-1 to TRBJ2-3; 9 bases are a match to TRBD1. The CDR3 is made up of 15 amino acids. CDR1 is MNHNS and CDR2 is SASEGT in the germline V gene. Trimming removed 5 bases from V and 6 bases from J; junction bases left unmatched: 9. The CDR3 reads CASSRTGGPTDTQYF. The DNA for the CDR3 is TGTGCCAGCAGTCGAACAGGGGGCCCCACCGATACGCAGTATTTT.